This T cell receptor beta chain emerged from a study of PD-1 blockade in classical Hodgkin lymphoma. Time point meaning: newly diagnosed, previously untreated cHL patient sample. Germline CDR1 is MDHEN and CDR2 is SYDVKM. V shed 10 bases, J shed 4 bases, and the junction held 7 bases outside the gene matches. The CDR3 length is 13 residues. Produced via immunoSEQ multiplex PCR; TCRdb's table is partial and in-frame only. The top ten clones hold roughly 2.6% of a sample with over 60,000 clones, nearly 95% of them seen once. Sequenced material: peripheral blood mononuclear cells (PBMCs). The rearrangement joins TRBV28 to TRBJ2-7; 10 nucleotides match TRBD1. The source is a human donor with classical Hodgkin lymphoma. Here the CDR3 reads CAIGPGQGYEQYF. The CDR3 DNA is TGTGCCATCGGGCCGGGACAGGGGTACGAGCAGTACTTC.